These T cell receptor beta chains were read from a single sample in a study of T cell repertoires in cytomegalovirus infection. Their cognate antigens are unknown. TCRdb re-called the reads with MiXCR, one entry per CDR3 protein. Here the sample spans some 940,000 distinct CDR3 sequences, approximately 33% being singletons. Specimen: cultured CD8+ T cells from PBMCs, collected from culture after CMV antigen stimulation. The receptors stem from a human donor in good health (CMV status not recorded). Some clones in this sample may be carry-over from other donors' samples. Each CDR3 is given with its conserved first and last residue. D genes are given only for firm matches. Clone size is stated in some rows and not others, as once, few, many or a class when expanded.

CDR3nt,CDR3aa,d_gene,abundance,v_gene,j_gene
TGTGCCACCAGCAGAGATATTAGCGGGGTTGGGAGAGAGACCCAGTACTTC,CATSRDISGVGRETQYF,TRBD2,NA,TRBV15,TRBJ2-5
TGTGCCAGCAGCTTGAGGGGAGCAGGGAGCGATCAGCCCCAGCATTTT,CASSLRGAGSDQPQHF,NA,NA,TRBV7-6,TRBJ1-5
TGTGCCAGCAGTACCTCCGGGACAGCTAGCACAGATACGCAGTATTTT,CASSTSGTASTDTQYF,TRBD1,NA,TRBV12-3/TRBV12-4,TRBJ2-3
TGCAGTGCTAGGAAGCAGGGGGCCGACACTGAAGCTTTCTTT,CSARKQGADTEAFF,TRBD1,NA,TRBV20-1,TRBJ1-1
TGTGCCAGCACCGCGACAGGCGATACTGAAGCTTTCTTT,CASTATGDTEAFF,NA,NA,TRBV12-3/TRBV12-4,TRBJ1-1
TGCAGTGCTCCCTACAATGAGCAGTTCTTC,CSAPYNEQFF,NA,few,TRBV20-1,TRBJ2-1
TGTGCCAGTAGCGAGCGGCCCCCCTACGAGCAGTACTTC,CASSERPPYEQYF,NA,few,TRBV19,TRBJ2-7
TGTGCCAGCAGCTCCTTGACAGATAACACTGAAGCTTTCTTT,CASSSLTDNTEAFF,NA,few,TRBV7-9,TRBJ1-1
TGTGCTAGTGGTTTGGGATACCAGGGAGAATCCTCCCCTGAAGCTTTCTTT,CASGLGYQGESSPEAFF,NA,NA,TRBV12-5,TRBJ1-1
TGTGCCAGCAGCTCGGGACTAGCGGGGTTTCCGAACACCGGGGAGCTGTTTTTT,CASSSGLAGFPNTGELFF,TRBD2,many,TRBV7-2,TRBJ2-2
TGCGCCAGCAGCTGGACAGGGGGCCGTGAAGCTTTCTTT,CASSWTGGREAFF,TRBD1,few,TRBV5-1,TRBJ1-1
TGTGCCAGTAGTCTCCGACCCGCAGGGGTGAACACTGAAGCTTTCTTT,CASSLRPAGVNTEAFF,NA,NA,TRBV19,TRBJ1-1
TGTGCCAGCAGTAAAAGGCCGAACACTGAAGCTTCCTTT,CASSKRPNTEASF,NA,NA,TRBV12-3/TRBV12-4,TRBJ1-1
TGTGCCAGCAGTTTCGGGGGGACTGCAACTAATGAAAAACTGTTTTTT,CASSFGGTATNEKLFF,NA,few,TRBV12-3/TRBV12-4,TRBJ1-4
TGTGCCAGCAGTGTGACGGGAGTCACTGAAGCTTTCTTT,CASSVTGVTEAFF,NA,NA,TRBV6-2/TRBV6-3,TRBJ1-1
TGTGCCAGCAGCTCCCGTCGGGGGGCTTATGGCTACACCTTC,CASSSRRGAYGYTF,NA,NA,TRBV28,TRBJ1-2
TGTGCCAGCAGCCGGGTACAAGAGACCCAGTACTTC,CASSRVQETQYF,NA,few,TRBV7-9,TRBJ2-5
TGTGCCAGCAGTCAGGGGCCGTATCAGCCCCAGCATTTT,CASSQGPYQPQHF,NA,NA,TRBV6-5,TRBJ1-5
TGTGCCAGCAGCTTAGGGGAGGGTTACAAGCAGTACTTC,CASSLGEGYKQYF,TRBD2,NA,TRBV7-6,TRBJ2-7
TGTGCCAGCAGCAATCCTCAGGGGGCCTCCTACAATGAGCAGTTCTTC,CASSNPQGASYNEQFF,TRBD1,NA,TRBV11-2,TRBJ2-1
TGCAGTGCAAAACCTACAGGGTACAATGAGCAGTTCTTC,CSAKPTGYNEQFF,NA,NA,TRBV29-1,TRBJ2-1
TGTGCCAGCATACTGAGCGGGGGCGCCCGGGTAGATACGCAGTATTTT,CASILSGGARVDTQYF,TRBD2,NA,TRBV2,TRBJ2-3
TGTGCCAGCAGCCTTAGGACGGGACGGACGAGCTCTGGAAACACCATATATTTT,CASSLRTGRTSSGNTIYF,NA,few,TRBV7-6,TRBJ1-3
TGTGCCAGCATTCCCGTGGACGGGGAAGTAAGCTATGGCTACACCTTC,CASIPVDGEVSYGYTF,NA,NA,TRBV28,TRBJ1-2
TGTGCCAGCAGCTCGGACAGGGCGAGCCTCTCCTACGAGCAGTACTTC,CASSSDRASLSYEQYF,TRBD1,NA,TRBV7-9,TRBJ2-7
TGTGCCAGCAGTTACTCGGGGGTGGCGGAGACCCAGTACTTC,CASSYSGVAETQYF,NA,few,TRBV6-5,TRBJ2-5
TGTGCCAGCAGCCAGGGACCCTACAATGAGCAGTTCTTC,CASSQGPYNEQFF,NA,many,TRBV7-8,TRBJ2-1
TGTGCTAGTGGCCAGAACAGGGCGAACACCGGGGAGCTGTTTTTT,CASGQNRANTGELFF,NA,few,TRBV12-5,TRBJ2-2
TGCAGTGTCACAGGGGGTTCTGGAAACACCATATATTTT,CSVTGGSGNTIYF,TRBD1,few,TRBV20-1,TRBJ1-3
TGTGCCAGCCAGGGACCCCACGAGCAGTACTTC,CASQGPHEQYF,NA,NA,TRBV6-1,TRBJ2-7
TGTGCCAGCAGTTACTCGGTTACCGGGACAGGGGGGTATGAGCAGTTCTTC,CASSYSVTGTGGYEQFF,TRBD1,NA,TRBV6-2/TRBV6-3,TRBJ2-1
TGTGCCAGCACCGAAGGGACAGGGGGCGCGTCCCTCCACTTT,CASTEGTGGASLHF,TRBD1,NA,TRBV6-6,TRBJ1-6
TGTGCCAGTATTGTTGATGCGGGCGACGTGGGGACTGAAGCTTTCTTT,CASIVDAGDVGTEAFF,NA,NA,TRBV19,TRBJ1-1
TGTGCCAGCAGCTTCACCAGGGGATCAGCAGATACGCAGTATTTT,CASSFTRGSADTQYF,NA,NA,TRBV7-2,TRBJ2-3
TGCGCCAGCAGCCAGACTCCGGACATCCTATGGGGGGAGCAGTACTTC,CASSQTPDILWGEQYF,NA,NA,TRBV4-1,TRBJ2-7
TGTGCCAGCAGTTCCCTGGGACAGGGAACTGGAAACACCATATATTTT,CASSSLGQGTGNTIYF,TRBD1,few,TRBV27,TRBJ1-3
TGTGCCAGCAGCCCTTGGACTAGCGGGGTATCCGGGGAGCTGTTTTTT,CASSPWTSGVSGELFF,TRBD2,few,TRBV7-8,TRBJ2-2
TGTGCCACCAGCACGATAACTTCCTTGACGGGCTATGGCTACACCTTC,CATSTITSLTGYGYTF,NA,NA,TRBV15,TRBJ1-2
TGTGCCAGCAGCCAAGATAGTTTGGCTAGCGGGGGCCAAGGGGGCAATGAGCAGTTCTTC,CASSQDSLASGGQGGNEQFF,TRBD2,NA,TRBV4-2,TRBJ2-1
TGTGCCAGCAGTTTTTCAATTGAGCAGTTCTTC,CASSFSIEQFF,NA,few,TRBV12-3/TRBV12-4,TRBJ2-1